The T cell receptor (beta chain) described here comes from a study of vaccination effects on CD4 cells after COVID-19. Clones were sequenced by immunoSEQ multiplex PCR, and TCRdb holds only the in-frame ones, with some missing. The sample includes under 50,000 clones, around 76% of them seen just once. Culture lasted about 11 days before CD4+ T cell isolation. Worth noting for this clone: Antigen specificity is unknown.

Trimming removed 2 bases from V and 1 base from J, with 11 bases in between. The germline V gene encodes CDR1 SGHTA and CDR2 FQGTGA. This CDR3 is built from 15 residues. The TCR sequence derives from a human donor who had a prior SARS-CoV-2 infection. The sample was CD4+ T cells from PBMCs cultured without peptide, taken before COVID-19 vaccination. The chain links TRBV7-3 to TRBJ1-1, with D perhaps TRBD1 (6 bases). The CDR3 bases are TGTGCCAGCAGCTTATTGGGGGGCCGGAACACTGAAGCTTTCTTT. Translation gives CASSLLGGRNTEAFF.